The source of this T cell receptor (beta chain) is a study of long-term antiretroviral therapy in people with HIV. Germline values: CDR1 LGHNT, CDR2 FRNRAP. The CDR3 consists of 13 residues. V was pared by 3 bases and J by 4 bases, with 9 bases between. Survey-level immunoSEQ v3.0 assays were run. Generated by immunoSEQ multiplex PCR, the TCRdb table keeps only in-frame clones and is missing some. The sample has 20,000 or so clones, roughly 87% seen once. The chain couples TRBV12-5 to TRBJ1-2; unclear D gene. This TCR was recovered from a man between 18 and 35 years old with HIV. Sample: unsorted PBMCs, taken 0.2 years before starting antiretroviral therapy. The DNA for the CDR3 is TGTGCTAGTGGTTTTGAGGGCGCCTATGGCTACACCTTC. Its translation: CASGFEGAYGYTF.